This T cell receptor (beta chain) emerged from a study of PD-1 blockade in classical Hodgkin lymphoma (dated by TCRdb to 2020 to 2022). Study-wide context: Nivolumab dosing was 3 mg/kg intravenously every 2 weeks, continuing until either disease progression or unacceptable toxicity. The study used TCR beta sequencing and CyTOF to define a peripheral blood immune signature of response to PD-1 blockade in classical Hodgkin lymphoma.

With respect to this clone: The antigen this receptor binds is unknown. Base qualities are not provided; no much larger clone lies one nucleotide away.

Unmatched junction bases come to 4, with V trimmed by 7 bases and J by 5 bases. The CDR3 numbers 13 residues from cysteine through phenylalanine. Just CDR3 DNA is preserved here, 39 bases in frame from base 1. CDR1 SQVTM and CDR2 ANQGSEA are derived from the germline V gene. The Qiagen DNeasy kit was used to extract genomic DNA both from unsorted PBMCs and from the negatively selected CD4+ and CD8+ fractions. TCR beta CDR3 regions were subjected to amplification by immunoSEQ multiplex PCR with primers that anneal to V and J segments. Amplification bias was minimized using a synthetic immune receptor repertoire, and residual bias was removed computationally after sequencing. In the original analysis: Repertoire diversity was quantified as the Shannon entropy index using custom Python scripts. The unsorted, CD4+ and CD8+ repertoires were each analyzed separately, with the exception of combined analyses, where CD4+ and CD8+ sequences were merged in silico. A clone counted as expanded when the clone's frequency after treatment rose at least 2-fold relative to C1D1, and clones undetected at baseline were given a pseudocount of 0.5. Singleton clones were defined as clones with 0 or 1 copy at C1D1, and non-singleton clones were defined as clones with 2 or more copies. Clones expanded in unsorted samples were labelled as CD4+, CD8+ or unknown by matching protein sequences in sorted samples from the same patient. Wilcoxon tests on paired samples were used to test changes in diversity from C1D1 to C4D1. TCRdb obtained this table from immuneACCESS and retained in-frame rearrangements with V and J assigned. These tables miss some clones; where compared with another copy, unresolved V genes account for less than half of the shortfall, and the remainder is unexplained. V, J and clone size reflect that table, while D and trimming were determined from the DNA. The sample table holds 60,000 to 65,000 clones, of which around 88% were seen once. The top ten clonotypes cover approximately 12% of the sample.

Findings and caveats that apply to the study as a whole: By C4D1, a significant rise was seen in CD4+ TCR diversity but not in CD8+ TCR diversity (p=0.0027 vs p=0.16), and the rise was most apparent among complete responders (p=0.02). Lower diversity was observed in patients in whom nivolumab was started less than 1 year after ASCT, and these patients were excluded from later analyses so that confounding by immune reconstitution would be avoided. Baseline TCR diversity was reported as lower in newly diagnosed patients than in healthy donors, and lower still in relapsed/refractory patients. Baseline diversity similar to that of newly diagnosed patients was observed in trial patients achieving complete response, whereas significantly lower diversity was observed in partial responders and progressors. Only a single clinical trial cohort was studied, and what caused the repertoire differences, possibly disease activity or prior therapy, remained undefined.

The sample's time point label is to be understood as: cycle 1 day 1 (C1D1), immediately before nivolumab initiation. All trial patients had relapsed after autologous stem cell transplantation, with cohorts A, B and C differing in prior brentuximab vedotin exposure. The trial cohort comprised 56 patients with relapsed/refractory classical Hodgkin lymphoma whose best overall responses were complete response, partial response or progressive disease. Single-agent nivolumab was administered to trial patients in the multi-cohort phase II CheckMate 205 trial. Best overall response was determined by an independent review committee according to the 2007 International Working Group response criteria. Trial PBMCs were collected just before the start of nivolumab (C1D1) and during therapy at cycle 2 day 1 and cycle 4 day 1. Peripheral blood was collected in 8 mL Vacutainer Cell Preparation Tubes, from which PBMCs were isolated by centrifugation and then cryopreserved.

The specimen comprised peripheral blood mononuclear cells (PBMCs), sampled at baseline. The rearranged chain carries TRBV29-1 and TRBJ2-3; TRBD1 aligns with 12 central bases. The sequence was collected from a human donor with classical Hodgkin lymphoma. The sequenced DNA is TGCAGCGCCGGGACAGGGGGCATAGATACGCAGTATTTT. The resulting protein is CSAGTGGIDTQYF.